This T cell receptor beta chain was identified in a study of blood T cell repertoires in COVID-19. As handled by the study authors: The authors estimated nucleated cell counts from reference gene primer amplification. Sequencing used immunoSEQ multiplex PCR; TCRdb keeps in-frame clones, though not all of them. For V, J and clone size, that table is used; D and trimming come from the DNA. The data show 300,000 to 400,000 clones, with more than 75% seen just once and 0.9% to 1% held by the top ten. Allocation to cohorts depended on clinical history reported by the participants. Sequences were obtained from PBMCs or T cells enriched from blood (not recorded which). This clonotype was obtained from a woman in her 30s with acute COVID-19.

DNA of the CDR3: TGTGCCAGCAGAAGAGACACTGAAGCTTTCTTT. Translating it yields CASRRDTEAFF. V usage is TRBV27 and J usage is TRBJ1-1; D is unresolved. The germline V gene encodes CDR1 MNHEY and CDR2 SMNVEV (reference sequence). This CDR3 comprises 11 residues. Deletions cut 6 bases from V and 3 bases from J, with 5 bases between.